A single sample gave rise to the 27 T cell receptor beta chains below, sequenced in a study of blood T cells in healthy people across ages. Primers used in a second PCR of about 7 to 12 cycles were a sample-barcoded 5' primer and a J-beta primer mix. TCRdb itself ran the 5' RACE reads through MiXCR, one entry per CDR3 protein. The data show some 1.5 million distinct CDR3 sequences, about 30% seen once. Sequenced: blood. These receptors originate from a young woman in good health.

This clonotype was picked up many times. CDR3 residues: CATRGVENEQFF. The CDR3 coding sequence is TGTGCCACAAGAGGTGTCGAGAATGAGCAGTTCTTC. This chain links TRBV24-1 with TRBJ2-1, with D hard to call. The length of the CDR3 is 12 residues. The germline V and J ends were trimmed by 10 bases and 7 bases, with 13 bases remaining between them. The V gene's germline CDR1 is KGHDR and CDR2 SFDVKD.

This clonotype was found a few times. The chain recombines TRBV20-1 with TRBJ2-1, with 11 bases identical to TRBD2. After removal of 1 base from V and 2 bases from J, the junction contained 7 bases not matched to a gene. The CDR3 sequence is 17 residues long. Germline CDR1 is DFQATT and CDR2 is SNEGSKA (reference sequence). CDR3 sequence: CSARGSSGGSAYNEQFF. The CDR3 nucleotides are TGCAGTGCTAGAGGTTCTAGCGGGGGGTCTGCCTACAATGAGCAGTTCTTC.

This chain connects TRBV2 to TRBJ1-4; D perhaps matches TRBD1 (6 bases). Germline values: CDR1 SNHLY, CDR2 FYNNEI. The CDR3 sequence is 13 residues long. V gave up 2 bases and J gave up 8 bases, with 9 bases separating them. CDR3 DNA: TGTGCCAGCAGTGAACGCAGGGGAGAAAAACTGTTTTTT. Protein product: CASSERRGEKLFF.

This clonotype was detected a few times. This chain joins TRBV2 and TRBJ1-2; 10 positions agree with TRBD1. The CDR3 totals 14 residues. Germline V gene sequence: CDR1 SNHLY, CDR2 FYNNEI. Unmatched junction bases numbered 3, after V lost 4 bases and J lost 4 bases. CDR3 amino acids: CASSGQGASYGYTF. As DNA, the CDR3 is TGTGCCAGCAGTGGACAGGGGGCTAGCTATGGCTACACCTTC.

The chain is built from TRBV4-3 and TRBJ2-3, with D perhaps being TRBD1 or TRBD2 (6 bases each). The CDR3 sequence is 15 residues long. Germline V gene sequence: CDR1 LGHNA, CDR2 YSLEER. V was cut by 0 bases and J by 5 bases, with 12 bases left in between. The CDR3 reads CASSQEIGGIDTQYF. The CDR3 region has the DNA TGCGCCAGCAGCCAAGAAATCGGGGGCATAGATACGCAGTATTTT.

This clonotype was observed a single time. The chain combines TRBV30 with TRBJ1-2; D is possibly TRBD1 (5 bases). The CDR3 totals 12 residues. CDR1 and CDR2 from the germline V gene are GTSNPN and SVGIG (reference sequence). V was shortened by 8 bases and J by 2 bases, with 12 bases between the two germline ends. The CDR3: CAGWGRNYGYTF. CDR3 nucleotides: TGTGCCGGTTGGGGCAGGAACTATGGCTACACCTTC.

The gene calls are TRBV14 and TRBJ2-2, with 8 nucleotides matching TRBD1. This CDR3 region has 17 residues. J was trimmed by 6 bases and V by 2 bases; bases with no gene match: 11. Germline CDR1 SGHDN, CDR2 FVKESK. The CDR3 nucleotides read TGTGCCAGCAGCCAAATGTCTGGACAGGGAATGTCCGGGGAGCTGTTTTTT. This gives the protein CASSQMSGQGMSGELFF.

The gene calls are TRBV2 and TRBJ1-6; TRBD1 is a possible D gene (6 bases). CDR3 length equals 15 residues. Per the germline V gene, CDR1 is SNHLY and CDR2 is FYNNEI. The V and J ends lost 3 bases and 9 bases respectively, with 15 bases between them. This chain's CDR3 is CASSDRQAWSSPLHF. CDR3 sequence (DNA): TGTGCCAGCAGTGATAGACAGGCCTGGAGTTCACCCCTCCACTTT.

The chain carries TRBV29-1 and TRBJ2-7; 8 bases align to TRBD2. The tail of the sequence fits TRBJ2-5 better, so the J call may be wrong. The germline V gene has CDR1 SQVTM and CDR2 ANQGSEA. The CDR3 is made up of 13 amino acids. The CDR3 nucleotides are TGCAGCGTTGTCTTCGGGGGGGCCAAGACCCAGTACTTC. It yields the protein CSVVFGGAKTQYF.

The V and J genes are TRBV15 and TRBJ2-6, with a possible D match to TRBD1 (6 bases). CDR1 and CDR2 (germline): LNHNV, YYDKDF (reference sequence). CDR3 length equals 15 residues. V was trimmed by 1 base and J by 2 bases, leaving 6 bases between them. The CDR3 DNA is TGTGCCACCAGCAGAGGGGGGCCTGGGGCCAACGTCCTGACTTTC. It encodes CATSRGGPGANVLTF. Full variable domain (missing parts from reference TRBV15 and TRBJ2-6): DAMVIQNPRYQVTQFGKPVTLSCSQTLNHNVMYWYQQKSSQAPKLLFHYYDKDFNNEADTPDNFQSRRPNTSFCFLDIRSPGLGDTAMYLCATSRGGPGANVLTFGAGSRLTVL.

This clonotype was picked up one time. This chain links TRBV5-1 with TRBJ1-2; D call uncertain. Germline assignment: CDR1 SGHRS and CDR2 YFSETQ. The CDR3 has 13 amino acids. Trimming shortened V by 5 bases and J by 5 bases, and 13 bases separated the two germline ends. In DNA, the CDR3 is TGCGCCAGCAGTAAAGACGGGGATTATGGCTACACCTTC. This codes for CASSKDGDYGYTF.

The rearrangement uses TRBV6-6 and TRBJ1-3; TRBD1 might be the D (5 bases). The V and J ends lost 10 bases and 0 bases respectively, with 13 bases between them. CDR3 length equals 14 residues. CDR1 MNHNY and CDR2 SVGAGI come from the germline V gene (reference sequence). DNA for the CDR3: TGTGCCACCGGGGACTCTAGCTCTGGAAACACCATATATTTT. It specifies CATGDSSSGNTIYF.

The rearrangement joins TRBV6-5 to TRBJ1-6; 8 bases map to TRBD1. Germline V gene lookup returns CDR1 MNHEY and CDR2 SVGAGI. CDR3 length: 15 residues. V was pared by 7 bases and J by 11 bases, with 13 bases of the junction left unmatched. The CDR3 nucleotides are TGTGCCAGCAACCGACAGGGGATAGAAGGGGCACCCCTCCACTTT. Amino acids: CASNRQGIEGAPLHF.

This clonotype was recorded many times. The rearrangement uses TRBV12-3 or TRBV12-4 and TRBJ2-7, with a possible D match to TRBD2 (6 bases). The CDR3 extends over 13 amino acids. V lost 3 bases and J 5 bases, leaving 11 bases between the germline ends. CDR3 nucleotide sequence: TGTGCCAGCAGTTTTGGAGGGTTAAACGAGCAGTACTTC. Translated, it gives CASSFGGLNEQYF.

CDR3 sequence: CSASNGELRTEAFF. CDR3 DNA: TGCAGTGCTAGCAATGGGGAGTTAAGGACTGAAGCTTTCTTT. This rearrangement joins TRBV20-1 to TRBJ1-1, with unresolved D. The CDR3 is 14 amino acids. Germline lookup yields CDR1 DFQATT and CDR2 SNEGSKA (reference sequence). Trimming shortened V by 3 bases and J by 5 bases, and 16 bases separated the two germline ends.

The chain recombines TRBV3-1 with TRBJ2-7, with D hard to call. The CDR3 extends over 14 amino acids. Germline V lookup: CDR1 LGHDT, CDR2 YNNKEL (reference sequence). V lost 3 bases, J lost 6 bases, and 15 bases lay in between. DNA for the CDR3: TGTGCCAGCAGCCAGAGCAGGTCCGCACGCGAGCAGTACTTC. Translation: CASSQSRSAREQYF.

This clonotype was detected a few times. The chain uses TRBV28 and TRBJ2-7; TRBD1 is a possible D gene (6 bases). There are 15 residues in the CDR3. Germline-derived CDR1 and CDR2 are MDHEN and SYDVKM. V lost 5 bases, J lost 5 bases, and 19 bases lay in between. CDR3 protein: CASSPGDGVMDEQYF. The CDR3, as DNA: TGTGCCAGCAGTCCAGGGGATGGGGTAATGGACGAGCAGTACTTC.

This clonotype showed up just a few times. This chain links TRBV12-3 or TRBV12-4 with TRBJ1-2; D perhaps matches TRBD1 (6 bases). The CDR3 is 12 amino acids. Trimming stripped 3 bases from V and 7 bases from J, with 9 bases between. The CDR3 nucleotides are TGTGCCAGCAGTTTCACAGGGTCTGGCTACACCTTC. Translated: CASSFTGSGYTF.

A word on this clonotype: A much larger clone lies a single base off, so this may be a read error. V gene TRBV12-3 or TRBV12-4 combines with J gene TRBJ2-4; D may match TRBD1 or TRBD2 (5 bases each). The J call may be wrong; the DNA end is better matched by TRBJ2-7. This CDR3 contains 16 residues. The CDR3 DNA reads as TGTGCCAGCAGTACAACCGGGACGAGTTCCTCCTACGAGCAGTACTTC. Translation gives CASSTTGTSSSYEQYF.

This clonotype was seen at least ten times. V and J are TRBV12-3 or TRBV12-4 and TRBJ1-2, with D unresolved. Trimming pared 10 bases from V and 2 bases from J, leaving 17 bases between. The CDR3 sequence is 14 residues long. The CDR3 is CATTSWQENYGYTF. CDR3 nucleotide sequence: TGTGCCACCACCTCTTGGCAGGAGAACTATGGCTACACCTTC.

This clonotype was observed many times. V gene TRBV20-1 combines with J gene TRBJ2-5, with 8 bases identical to TRBD2. Germline V gene data show CDR1 as DFQATT and CDR2 as SNEGSKA (reference sequence). V lost 3 bases and J lost 1; bases outside the gene matches: 7. There are 15 residues in the CDR3. CDR3 residues: CSASDGRAIQETQYF. The CDR3 region has the DNA TGCAGTGCTAGTGACGGGAGGGCCATCCAAGAGACCCAGTACTTC.

The rearrangement joins TRBV6-6 to TRBJ1-2, with D hard to call. CDR1 MNHNY and CDR2 SVGAGI come from the germline V gene (reference sequence). This CDR3 is built from 11 residues. The V gene lost 7 bases and the J gene lost 7 bases, with 10 bases spanning the gap. CDR3 loop: CASTGVGGYTF. The CDR3 DNA reads TGTGCCAGCACCGGGGTCGGTGGCTACACCTTC.

This chain's CDR3 is CASSSDRVTGELFF. In DNA, the CDR3 is TGTGCCAGCAGCTCGGACAGGGTCACCGGGGAGCTGTTTTTT. J is TRBJ2-2 and V is TRBV7-3, with TRBD1 identical over 8 bases. Trimming cost V 4 bases and J 4 bases; bases outside gene matches: 2. Germline V lookup: CDR1 SGHTA, CDR2 FQGTGA. This CDR3 comprises 14 residues.

This clonotype was counted many times. The genes are TRBV7-9 and TRBJ2-1, with 11 bases aligning to TRBD1. The CDR3 has 16 amino acids. CDR1 and CDR2 from the germline V gene are SEHNR and FQNEAQ (reference sequence). V dropped 1 base and J dropped 4; count of bases not matched to a gene: 3. The CDR3 protein is CASSLVGQGVYNEQFF. CDR3 DNA: TGTGCCAGCAGCTTAGTGGGACAGGGGGTTTACAATGAGCAGTTCTTC.

The J gene is TRBJ1-4, the V gene TRBV6-2 or TRBV6-3; TRBD1 is a possible D gene (6 bases). The CDR3 covers 16 residues. Between the trimmed V and J ends, which lost 6 bases and 0 bases, there was a span of 14 bases. Germline V gene lookup returns CDR1 MNHEY and CDR2 SVGEGT. CDR3 residues: CASRPPWTATNEKLFF. Written as DNA, the CDR3 is TGTGCCAGCAGGCCACCCTGGACAGCAACTAATGAAAAACTGTTTTTT.

This clonotype was seen a handful of times. Being one base from a much bigger clone, this may be a read error. The rearrangement uses TRBV11-2 and TRBJ2-5, with D possibly matching TRBD2 (6 bases). Trimming cost V 2 bases and J 11 bases, with 21 bases left between them. This CDR3 contains 15 residues. Germline V lookup: CDR1 SGHAT, CDR2 FQNNGV. The CDR3 spells CASSLPAGRYNEQYF. The CDR3 nucleotides are TGTGCCAGCAGCTTACCGGCAGGGAGGTACAATGAGCAGTACTTC.

Of note for this clonotype: The junction departs from the called germline gene at one end, perhaps through a read error. The chain has TRBV10-3 and TRBJ2-1; 7 bases line up with TRBD1. This CDR3 spans 17 amino acids. Germline CDR1 ENHRY, CDR2 SYGVKD. The CDR3 DNA reads TGTGCCATCAGTGAGTCTTTGACAGGGAGCTCCTACAATGGGCAGTTCTTC. Translation: CAISESLTGSSYNGQFF.